This TCR beta chain derives from a study of blood T cell repertoires in COVID-19. Study context: There were acute and convalescent COVID-19 samples, and they came from the United States, Italy and Spain. T cells, B-cell-depleted T cells, or PBMCs supplied cDNA or gDNA.

In the original analysis: It was from reference gene primer amplification that nucleated cell counts were estimated. Sequencing was performed with immunoSEQ multiplex PCR; in TCRdb, only in-frame clones are kept and a portion is missing. V, J and clone size reflect that table, while D and trimming were determined from the DNA. In the table there are 90,000 or so clones, around 67% of which are singletons. In germline, CDR1 is LGHDT, CDR2 YNNKEL (reference sequence). Germline trimming cut 1 base from V and 8 bases from J; bases unmatched to any gene: 4. The CDR3 extends over 13 amino acids. This clone was seen many times.

Source material: peripheral blood. The source of this sequence is a woman aged 55 to 70 in a cohort sampled during active or convalescent COVID-19. The V call is TRBV3-1 (or the pseudogene TRBV3-2), the J call TRBJ1-2; the match to TRBD1 covers 7 bases. The DNA of the CDR3 is TGTGCCAGCAGCCAAGCAGGGGGTCAAGGCTACACCTTC. Protein product: CASSQAGGQGYTF.